The rows below give T cell receptor beta chains drawn from one sample of a study of CD8+ T cells in alopecia areata. Some clones are missing from TCRdb's copy, which holds only in-frame ones; the method was immunoSEQ multiplex PCR. The sample gives roughly 99,000 clones, over 80% of which show up once; around 25% is in the top ten. Here the sequenced sample was CD8+ T cells sorted from blood, taken at week 24, from a patient treated with tofacitinib. The source of these receptors is a human donor with alopecia areata. Each CDR3 is given with its conserved first and last residue. Each record gives: clone size, J gene, D gene, V gene, CDR3 protein, CDR3 DNA. The D gene is left open where the match is weak. Only part of the rows carry a size: once, few, many, or a class if the clone is expanded.

.,TRBJ1-5,TRBD1,TRBV4-1,CASSQEGGTGLSNQPQHF,TGCGCCAGCAGCCAAGAGGGGGGGACAGGGCTTAGCAATCAGCCCCAGCATTTT
.,TRBJ1-1,TRBD1,TRBV5-6,CASSSWTGYYTEAFF,TGTGCCAGCAGCTCGTGGACAGGTTATTACACTGAAGCTTTCTTT
.,TRBJ2-4,.,TRBV10-2,CASRGGGRDVQYF,TGCGCCAGCAGGGGAGGCGGACGAGACGTTCAGTACTTC
.,TRBJ2-5,TRBD2,TRBV7-9,CASSSVGGIETQYF,TGTGCCAGCAGCTCCGTGGGGGGGATAGAGACCCAGTACTTC
.,TRBJ2-5,.,TRBV27,CASRDNQETQYF,TGTGCCAGCAGGGACAACCAAGAGACCCAGTACTTC
few,TRBJ2-5,.,TRBV25-1,CASSEWGGDETQYF,TGTGCCAGCAGTGAATGGGGCGGGGATGAGACCCAGTACTTC
.,TRBJ1-2,TRBD1,TRBV29-1,CSVEGDSGYTF,TGCAGCGTTGAAGGGGACAGTGGCTACACCTTC
.,TRBJ2-2,.,TRBV4-2,CASSRSTGELFF,TGTGCCAGCAGCCGATCGACCGGGGAGCTGTTTTTT
.,TRBJ2-7,.,TRBV7-8,CASSPLERPYEQYF,TGTGCCAGCAGCCCCTTGGAGCGACCCTACGAGCAGTACTTC
.,TRBJ2-7,TRBD2,TRBV4-1,CASSQEGTSGVYEQYF,TGCGCCAGCAGCCAAGAAGGTACTAGCGGGGTGTACGAGCAGTACTTC
.,TRBJ2-7,.,TRBV4-1,CASSLTWSYEQYF,TGCGCCAGCAGCCTCACGTGGAGCTACGAGCAGTACTTC
.,TRBJ2-1,.,TRBV27,CASSPLTRSAYNEQFF,TGTGCCAGCAGTCCTCTTACCAGGTCGGCGTACAATGAGCAGTTCTTC
.,TRBJ1-6,TRBD1,TRBV4-1,CASSQVWDRNSPLHF,TGCGCCAGCAGCCAAGTTTGGGACAGGAATTCACCCCTCCACTTT
few,TRBJ2-7,TRBD2,TRBV11-2,CASSPTPSGSSYEQYF,TGTGCCAGCAGCCCGACTCCTAGCGGAAGCTCCTACGAGCAGTACTTC
.,TRBJ2-2,TRBD1,TRBV9,CASSEGDRGNTGELFF,TGTGCCAGCAGCGAGGGGGACAGGGGGAACACCGGGGAGCTGTTTTTT
.,TRBJ1-2,TRBD1,TRBV4-3,CASSQDRAGGLDYGYTF,TGCGCCAGCAGCCAAGATCGAGCAGGGGGCTTGGACTATGGCTACACCTTC
few,TRBJ2-3,.,TRBV29-1,CSVVGGSTDTQYF,TGCAGCGTTGTAGGGGGAAGCACAGATACGCAGTATTTT
.,TRBJ2-7,.,TRBV5-5,CASSPETGTYEQYF,TGTGCCAGCAGCCCTGAGACGGGTACCTACGAGCAGTACTTC
.,TRBJ2-5,.,TRBV7-2,CASSSSRGLGKETQYF,TGTGCCAGCAGCTCATCCCGGGGCCTGGGGAAAGAGACCCAGTACTTC
.,TRBJ1-5,.,TRBV28,CASSSALGGAQPQHF,TGTGCCAGCAGTTCCGCGTTGGGGGGAGCGCAGCCCCAGCATTTT
.,TRBJ2-1,.,TRBV25-1,CASSRFSGTVAYNEQFF,TGTGCCAGCTCCCGATTCTCCGGGACGGTGGCCTACAATGAGCAGTTCTTC
.,TRBJ2-7,.,TRBV5-1,CASSLGGDYEQYF,TGCGCCAGCAGTTTGGGGGGAGACTACGAGCAGTACTTC
.,TRBJ2-1,.,TRBV29-1,CSVVDIDDFTGNEQFF,TGCAGCGTTGTCGACATCGACGACTTCACCGGGAATGAGCAGTTCTTC
.,TRBJ2-7,TRBD1,TRBV5-1,CASSFDRENSYEQYF,TGCGCCAGCAGCTTTGACAGGGAAAATTCCTACGAGCAGTACTTC
.,TRBJ1-6,TRBD1,TRBV7-9,CASSPPGQGFSPLHF,TGTGCCAGCAGCCCGCCGGGACAGGGGTTCTCACCCCTCCACTTT
.,TRBJ2-7,.,TRBV11-3,CASSLDLGGREQYF,TGTGCCAGCAGCTTAGATTTGGGGGGTCGGGAGCAGTACTTC
.,TRBJ2-7,.,TRBV11-2,CASSQTATYEQYF,TGTGCCAGCAGCCAGACGGCAACCTACGAGCAGTACTTC
.,TRBJ2-2,.,TRBV9,CASSVNSRNANTGELFF,TGTGCCAGCAGCGTAAATTCCAGAAACGCGAACACCGGGGAGCTGTTTTTT
.,TRBJ1-3,.,TRBV29-1,CSASPRDLELNTIYF,TGCAGCGCCTCTCCCCGGGACTTGGAGCTAAACACCATATATTTT
.,TRBJ2-7,.,TRBV30,CAWSDIGTAGYEQYF,TGTGCCTGGAGCGATATCGGGACGGCAGGCTACGAGCAGTACTTC
.,TRBJ1-6,.,TRBV7-9,CASSRGFNSPLHF,TGTGCCAGCAGCCGGGGGTTCAATTCACCCCTCCACTTT
.,TRBJ1-2,.,TRBV7-8,CASSLGTGSYGYTF,TGTGCCAGCAGCTTAGGCACAGGGTCCTATGGCTACACCTTC
.,TRBJ2-6,.,TRBV2,CASSEASLPANVLTF,TGTGCCAGCAGTGAAGCGAGCTTGCCAGCCAACGTCCTGACTTTC
.,TRBJ2-3,.,TRBV6-5,CASGQSTDTQYF,TGTGCCAGCGGGCAGAGCACAGATACGCAGTATTTT
.,TRBJ2-3,.,TRBV27,CASSLPGTSTDTQYF,TGTGCCAGCAGTTTACCAGGGACTAGCACAGATACGCAGTATTTT